This T cell receptor beta chain was documented in a study of T cells in Graves' hyperthyroidism and ophthalmopathy. Absence of ophthalmopathy progression within 18 months defined stable Graves' hyperthyroidism. Hyperthyroidism was newly diagnosed in patients aged 18 to 65 (duration under 2 months). What was amplified from RNA transcripts were TCR beta CDR3 regions. HTBI primers drove first-round RT-PCR of the TCR CDR3. TCRdb ran MiXCR on the multiplex PCR reads and lists one entry per CDR3 protein. The sample yields around 620,000 distinct CDR3 sequences, roughly 16% seen once. The sample holds a few counts of this clonotype. This CDR3 contains 11 residues. CDR1 SQVTM and CDR2 ANQGSEA come from the germline V gene. V lost 4 bases and J lost 8, with 9 bases in between.

Sequenced material: blood. The rearrangement uses TRBV29-1 and TRBJ2-1; tentatively, D is TRBD1 or TRBD2 (5 bases each). The receptor comes from a woman in her 30s with Graves' hyperthyroidism. CDR3 coding DNA: TGCAGCGTTGGGGACCTCTATGAGCAGTTCTTC. Encoded protein: CSVGDLYEQFF.